The 13 T cell receptor beta chains reported below all come from one sample, sequenced in a study of blood T cell repertoires in COVID-19. Clones were read by immunoSEQ multiplex PCR, and TCRdb kept only the in-frame ones, dropping some. The repertoire includes 370,000 or so clones, over 65% of them detected once, and 0.85% to 1.2% sits in the top ten. The sequenced sample consisted of peripheral blood. The origin of the receptors is a human donor with acute or convalescent COVID-19. The donor label of this sample is uncertain.

The chain employs TRBV3-1 (or the pseudogene TRBV3-2) and TRBJ1-4; tentative D call: TRBD1 (6 bases). From germline, CDR1 is LGHDT and CDR2 YNNKEL (reference sequence). Deletions cut 3 bases from V and 8 bases from J, with 19 bases between. The CDR3 contains 16 residues. This chain's CDR3 is CASSQGPQGGAEKLFF. The CDR3 DNA sequence: TGTGCCAGCAGCCAGGGGCCACAGGGAGGGGCAGAAAAACTGTTTTTT.

This rearrangement joins TRBV6-5 to TRBJ2-2, with a tentative D call TRBD1 (6 bases). The length of the CDR3 is 14 residues. Germline V CDR1 and CDR2: MNHEY, SVGAGI. Deletions cut 10 bases from V and 0 bases from J, with 12 bases between. The CDR3 loop is CATGQPTNTGELFF. The CDR3 DNA is TGTGCCACCGGACAGCCAACGAACACCGGGGAGCTGTTTTTT.

In regard to this clone: Other DNA sequences in this specimen translate into the identical CDR3. The V call is TRBV28, the J call TRBJ1-2; D is uncertain. V was pared by 2 bases and J by 5 bases, with 6 bases between. The germline V gene encodes CDR1 MDHEN and CDR2 SYDVKM. This CDR3 is 12 amino acids long. The CDR3 DNA follows: TGTGCCAGCAGTTTACGAGGTTATGGCTACACCTTC. Translated: CASSLRGYGYTF.

The chain combines TRBV18 with TRBJ2-7; maybe TRBD2 (6 bases). The CDR3 is 13 residues long. The V gene lost 4 bases and the J gene lost 5 bases, with 12 bases spanning the gap. Germline V gene data show CDR1 as KGHSH and CDR2 as LQKENI. The CDR3 here is CASSRGLTNEQYF. The CDR3 DNA reads TGTGCCAGCTCACGGGGACTTACTAACGAGCAGTACTTC. Together with reference TRBV18 and TRBJ2-7, the CDR3 gives the full variable domain: NAGVMQNPRHLVRRRGQEARLRCSPMKGHSHVYWYRQLPEEGLKFMVYLQKENIIDESGMPKERFSAEFPKEGPSILRIQQVVRGDSAAYFCASSRGLTNEQYFGPGTRLTVT.

The chain uses TRBV2 and TRBJ2-2; no reliable D call. Trimming shortened V by 5 bases and J by 6 bases, and 4 bases separated the two germline ends. This CDR3 has 11 amino acids. Germline-derived CDR1 and CDR2 are SNHLY and FYNNEI. The CDR3 sequence is CASSSAGELFF. The CDR3 DNA sequence: TGTGCCAGCAGTTCTGCCGGGGAGCTGTTTTTT.

The chain combines TRBV6-1 with TRBJ1-2, with 8 nucleotides matching TRBD1. This CDR3 region has 15 residues. The germline CDR1 and CDR2 sequences are MNHNS and SASEGT. The junction had 10 bases not matched to a gene; V was cut back by 2 bases and J by 8 bases. The CDR3 protein is CASSEWWQGAQGYTF. The CDR3 region has the DNA TGTGCCAGCAGTGAATGGTGGCAGGGGGCACAAGGCTACACCTTC.

The chain joins TRBV2 to TRBJ2-5, with 12 bases fitting TRBD2. CDR1 and CDR2 from the germline V gene are SNHLY and FYNNEI. V shed 6 bases, J shed 7 bases, and the junction held 6 bases outside the gene matches. CDR3 length equals 14 residues. The CDR3 DNA reads TGTGCCAGCAGGTTGGGGACTAGCGGGCCGACCCAGTACTTC. This gives the protein CASRLGTSGPTQYF.

J is TRBJ2-1 and V is TRBV6-1; D perhaps matches TRBD2 (6 bases). V was trimmed by 0 bases and J by 6 bases, leaving 15 bases between them. The CDR3 totals 16 residues. Germline CDR1 and CDR2: MNHNS and SASEGT. The DNA for the CDR3 is TGTGCCAGCAGTGAAGCGGACTATGAAGGGTCCAATGAGCAGTTCTTC. This codes for CASSEADYEGSNEQFF.

DNA for the CDR3: TGTGCCAGCAGTTTACGAACCCTCGGGACAGGGATGGATACGCAGTATTTT. Its translation is CASSLRTLGTGMDTQYF. The chain couples TRBV27 to TRBJ2-3, with 9 bases aligning to TRBD1. The CDR3 is 17 amino acids. V lost 2 bases to trimming and J lost 6 bases; unmatched junction nucleotides: 12. The V gene's germline CDR1 is MNHEY and CDR2 SMNVEV (reference sequence).

There are a few counts of this clone. The chain combines TRBV4-1 with TRBJ1-1; tentative D call: TRBD1 (5 bases). Germline V lookup: CDR1 MGHRA, CDR2 YSYEKL. Trimming took 2 bases from V and 0 from J, leaving 7 bases between them. The CDR3 sequence is 14 residues long. CDR3 sequence reads: CASSQTTVNTEAFF. In DNA, the CDR3 is TGCGCCAGCAGCCAAACGACAGTGAACACTGAAGCTTTCTTT.

This clone showed up many times. The chain is built from TRBV19 and TRBJ1-2; 7 bases are a match to TRBD1. Germline CDR1 is LNHDA and CDR2 is SQIVND (reference sequence). The CDR3 is 16 residues long. J was trimmed by 2 bases and V by 7 bases; bases with no gene match: 13. This chain's CDR3 is CASIPSGDRYNYGYTF. In DNA form, the CDR3 reads TGTGCCAGTATACCTTCCGGGGACAGATACAACTATGGCTACACCTTC.

J is TRBJ1-1 and V is TRBV6-5; D is undetermined. V lost 6 bases, J lost 1 base, and 9 bases lay in between. Germline assignment: CDR1 MNHEY and CDR2 SVGAGI. The CDR3 has 13 amino acids. CDR3 region: CASRMQKNTEAFF. The CDR3 DNA follows: TGTGCCAGCAGGATGCAGAAGAACACTGAAGCTTTCTTT.

Remarks on this clone: A junction end diverges from the germline sequence, so it may reflect a read error. The genes are TRBV11-2 and TRBJ2-5, with a tentative D call TRBD2 (5 bases). The germline gives CDR1 SGHAT, CDR2 FQNNGV. CDR3 length: 15 amino acids. The DNA for the CDR3 is TGTGCCAGCGGCTTCCGGAGAGGGCAGGTGGAGACCCAGTACTTC. Amino acids: CASGFRRGQVETQYF. The full variable domain, in which reference TRBV11-2 and TRBJ2-5 provide the parts outside the CDR3, is EAGVAQSPRYKIIEKRQSVAFWCNPISGHATLYWYQQILGQGPKLLIQFQNNGVVDDSQLPKDRFSAERLKGVDSTLKIQPAKLEDSAVYLCASGFRRGQVETQYFGPGTRLLVL.